This T cell receptor beta chain was documented in a study of blood T cell repertoires in COVID-19. Overall study context: COVID-19 samples from acute and convalescent phases originated in the United States, Italy and Spain. PBMCs, B-cell-depleted T cells, or T cells were the source of the cDNA or gDNA that made up the material.

This CDR3 has 14 residues. The V end was cut by 2 bases, the J end by 5 bases, with 12 bases between. Germline-derived CDR1 and CDR2 are SGHAT and FQNNGV. Per the original data handling: Amplification of reference gene primers was used by the study to estimate nucleated cell counts. Clones were sequenced by immunoSEQ multiplex PCR, and TCRdb holds only the in-frame ones, with some missing. For V, J and clone size, that table is used; D and trimming come from the DNA. Here the sample spans under 300,000 clones, about nine tenths being singletons. The rearrangement uses TRBV11-2 and TRBJ2-5; D is uncertain. The TCR originated in a woman aged 40 to 50 with acute or convalescent COVID-19. The sample taken for sequencing was peripheral blood. CDR3 in amino acids: CASSLRPARETQYF. The CDR3 coding sequence is TGTGCCAGCAGCTTAAGGCCAGCGCGGGAGACCCAGTACTTC.